This entry features one T cell receptor beta chain sequence. Antigen: not known. Resections from corrective heart surgery provided thymus tissue. The data originate from a study of human thymus T cells. Study findings and constraints: Overlap was high between thymic repertoires from unrelated individuals, as reported in related research.

The method was immunoSEQ multiplex PCR; TCRdb's version includes in-frame clones alone and lacks a portion of them. The table has approximately 71,000 clones, roughly 94% seen once. Germline V gene sequence: CDR1 SGHVS, CDR2 FQNEAQ. The CDR3 length is 16 residues. V shed 3 bases and J 7 bases; nucleotides not matched to a gene: 8. The receptor's source is a girl less than two years old with a congenital heart defect but otherwise immunologically healthy. The chain has TRBV7-8 and TRBJ2-1; TRBD2 matches at 11 bases. What was sequenced was thymus tissue. As DNA, the CDR3 is TGTGCCAGCAGCTTTCCACTAGCGGGAGCTCGAAATGAGCAGTTCTTC. It translates to CASSFPLAGARNEQFF.